This T cell receptor (beta chain) was identified during a study of cytomegalovirus exposure and HLA in healthy donors. Study-wide results and limits: Compared with the roughly 670-donor mean, an Asian-associated ancestry cluster reportedly had fewer N-insertions, according to a later analysis. A later analysis found most CMV-associated TCR beta chains apparently HLA-restricted. Cytomegalovirus association was listed for 164 TCR beta chains.

The PCR ran on 60 Vbeta and 13 Jbeta primers. Using immunoSEQ multiplex PCR, the repertoire was profiled, and TCRdb retains in-frame clones only, with some absent. The repertoire holds 100,000 or so clones, with roughly two thirds as singletons. The germline V and J ends were trimmed by 4 bases and 13 bases, with 13 bases remaining between them. The CDR3 is 11 amino acids. The germline gives CDR1 MNHNS, CDR2 SASEGT. As regards this clone: Its antigen is as yet unknown.

The specimen was PBMCs. The sequence was obtained from a woman between 25 and 40 years old in good health and CMV-seronegative. The chain links TRBV6-1 to TRBJ1-1, with D possibly TRBD1 on 5 matching bases. The CDR3 DNA reads as TGTGCCAGCAGTGTGGGGGGTTGGGATTTCTTT. It translates to CASSVGGWDFF.